The following is a T cell receptor (beta chain) sequence with its context. Its antigen is not known. The CDR3 sequence is 12 residues long. The ends were cut back, 7 bases at V and 0 bases at J, with 6 bases in the middle. Germline V gives CDR1 SGHVT, CDR2 SQSDAQ. This entry belongs to a study of T cell repertoires in cytomegalovirus infection. For the study at large: Matching HLA type and CMV infection were both indicated by public TCR beta signatures.

Study conclusions and caveats: It was HLA-C-restricted CMV-specific TCR beta clonotypes that dominated the response ex vivo. Cumulative frequency of public TCR beta families picked out carriers of CMV plus the relevant HLA.

TCRdb reanalysed the reads using MiXCR and keeps one entry per CDR3 protein. The table includes about 230,000 distinct CDR3 sequences, approximately 24% detected once. The chain has TRBV7-4 and TRBJ1-1; D not resolved. Sequenced sample: CD8+ T cells from PBMCs. This clonotype originated in a human donor in good health (CMV status not recorded). Some clones in this sample may be carry-over from other donors' samples. The CDR3 DNA follows: TGTGCCAGCAAATCAATGAACACTGAAGCTTTCTTT. This sequence encodes CASKSMNTEAFF.